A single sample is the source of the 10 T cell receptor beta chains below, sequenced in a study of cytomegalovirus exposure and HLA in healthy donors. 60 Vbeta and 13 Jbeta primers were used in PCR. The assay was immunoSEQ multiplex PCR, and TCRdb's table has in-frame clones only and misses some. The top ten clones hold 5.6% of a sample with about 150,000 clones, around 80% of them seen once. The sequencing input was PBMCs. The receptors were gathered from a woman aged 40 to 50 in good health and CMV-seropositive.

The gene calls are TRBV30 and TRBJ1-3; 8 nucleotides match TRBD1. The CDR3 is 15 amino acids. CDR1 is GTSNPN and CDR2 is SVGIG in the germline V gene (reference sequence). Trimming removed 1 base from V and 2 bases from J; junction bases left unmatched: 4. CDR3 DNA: TGTGCCTGGAGTGCTCAGGGGGCGGCTGGAAACACCATATATTTT. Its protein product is CAWSAQGAAGNTIYF.

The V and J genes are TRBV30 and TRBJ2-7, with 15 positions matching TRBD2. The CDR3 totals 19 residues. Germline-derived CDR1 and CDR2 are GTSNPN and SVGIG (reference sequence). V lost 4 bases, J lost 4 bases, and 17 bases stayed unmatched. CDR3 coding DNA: TGTGCCTGGAACCCAGGGAGACAACGGACTAGCGGGAGGGGATACGAGCAGTACTTC. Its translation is CAWNPGRQRTSGRGYEQYF.

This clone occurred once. The DNA for the CDR3 is TGTGCCACCAGCAGGGGACAGGCAAACATTCAGTACTTC. Protein sequence: CATSRGQANIQYF. V gene TRBV15 combines with J gene TRBJ2-4; 8 bases are shared with TRBD1. This CDR3 is built from 13 residues. V lost 3 bases to trimming and J lost 6 bases; unmatched junction nucleotides: 1. The germline gives CDR1 LNHNV, CDR2 YYDKDF (reference sequence). The full variable domain, in which reference TRBV15 and TRBJ2-4 provide the parts outside the CDR3, is DAMVIQNPRYQVTQFGKPVTLSCSQTLNHNVMYWYQQKSSQAPKLLFHYYDKDFNNEADTPDNFQSRRPNTSFCFLDIRSPGLGDTAMYLCATSRGQANIQYFGAGTRLSVL.

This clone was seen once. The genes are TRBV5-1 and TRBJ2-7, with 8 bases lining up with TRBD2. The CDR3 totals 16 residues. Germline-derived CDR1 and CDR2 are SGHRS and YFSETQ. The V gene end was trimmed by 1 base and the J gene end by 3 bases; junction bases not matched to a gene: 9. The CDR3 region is CASSLRAGGISYEQYF. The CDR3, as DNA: TGCGCCAGCAGCTTGCGGGCGGGGGGAATAAGCTACGAGCAGTACTTC.

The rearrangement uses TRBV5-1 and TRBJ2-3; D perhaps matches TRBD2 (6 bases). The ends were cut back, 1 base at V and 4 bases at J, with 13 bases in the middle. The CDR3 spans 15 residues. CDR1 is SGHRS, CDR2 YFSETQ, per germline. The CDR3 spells CASSLLGEVSDTQYF. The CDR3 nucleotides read TGCGCCAGCAGCTTGTTGGGGGAGGTGTCAGATACGCAGTATTTT. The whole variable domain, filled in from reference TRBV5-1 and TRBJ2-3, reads KAGVTQTPRYLIKTRGQQVTLSCSPISGHRSVSWYQQTPGQGLQFLFEYFSETQRNKGNFPGRFSGRQFSNSRSEMNVSTLELGDSALYLCASSLLGEVSDTQYFGPGTRLTVL.

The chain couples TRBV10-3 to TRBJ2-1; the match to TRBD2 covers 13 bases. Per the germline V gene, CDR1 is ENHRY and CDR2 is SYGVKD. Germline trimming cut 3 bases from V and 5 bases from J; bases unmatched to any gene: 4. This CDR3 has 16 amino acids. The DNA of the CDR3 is TGTGCCATCAGTGACCAGGGACTAGCGGGGCACAATGAGCAGTTCTTC. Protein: CAISDQGLAGHNEQFF.

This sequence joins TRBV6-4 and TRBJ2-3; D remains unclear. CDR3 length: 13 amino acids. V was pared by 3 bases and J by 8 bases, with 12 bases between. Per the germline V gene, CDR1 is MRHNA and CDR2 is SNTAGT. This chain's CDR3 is CASSDGRSGTQYF. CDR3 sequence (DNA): TGTGCCAGCAGTGATGGCCGCTCGGGTACGCAGTATTTT.

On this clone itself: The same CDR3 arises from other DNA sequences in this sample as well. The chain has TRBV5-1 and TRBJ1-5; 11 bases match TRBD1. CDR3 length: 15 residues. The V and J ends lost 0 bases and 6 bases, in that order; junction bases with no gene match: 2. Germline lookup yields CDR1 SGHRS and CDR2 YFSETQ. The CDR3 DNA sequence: TGCGCCAGCAGCTTGGGGGGGACAGGGGGTCAGCCCCAGCATTTT. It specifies CASSLGGTGGQPQHF.

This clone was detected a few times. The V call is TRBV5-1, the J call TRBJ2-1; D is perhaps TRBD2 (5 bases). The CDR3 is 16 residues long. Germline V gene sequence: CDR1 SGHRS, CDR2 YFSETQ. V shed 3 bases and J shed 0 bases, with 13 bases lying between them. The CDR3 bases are TGCGCCAGCAGCTGGACTGGTGGGAGCTCCTACAATGAGCAGTTCTTC. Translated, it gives CASSWTGGSSYNEQFF.

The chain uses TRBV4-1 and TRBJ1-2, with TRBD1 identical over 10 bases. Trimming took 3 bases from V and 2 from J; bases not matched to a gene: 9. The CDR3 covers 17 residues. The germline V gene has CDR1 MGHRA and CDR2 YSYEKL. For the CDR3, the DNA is TGCGCCAGCAGCCAGCCGGGACAGGGGAAGCAAAACTATGGCTACACCTTC. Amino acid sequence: CASSQPGQGKQNYGYTF.